This T cell receptor (beta chain) was sequenced during a study of blood T cells in healthy people across ages. Study findings and constraints: More naive CD4+ cells and higher diversity marked long-lived donors relative to aged donors. Strong correlation was found linking TCR beta diversity to naive T cell percentage. A roughly linear fall in TCR beta diversity per million T cells was seen with increasing age.

A minimum of 5 micrograms of total RNA was extracted per sample. Then a second PCR, running roughly 7 to 11 cycles, was carried out with a sample-barcoded 5' primer and a J-beta primer mix. MiXCR was run by TCRdb on the 5' RACE reads, yielding one entry per CDR3 protein. The table has some 900,000 distinct CDR3 sequences, less than 35% seen once. This CDR3 is built from 15 residues. Germline V lookup: CDR1 SQVTM, CDR2 ANQGSEA. Between the trimmed V and J ends, which lost 6 bases and 5 bases, there was a span of 22 bases. This clonotype has ten or more counts. Its antigen is not known. The chain links TRBV29-1 to TRBJ2-5, with a possible D match to TRBD2 (5 bases). The sequenced sample was blood. The sequence derives from a woman of 80 years or more in good health. The CDR3, as DNA: TGCAGCGTGAAGCGGTACCCCCGGTTTGGGGAGACCCAGTACTTC. This codes for CSVKRYPRFGETQYF.